The present T cell receptor (beta chain) was sequenced within a study of beta chain features in type 1 diabetes. Findings and caveats of the study: In type 1 diabetes patients, VDJ junctions had fewer insertions; deletions at these junctions were more frequent.

This CDR3 region has 13 residues. Deletions cut 4 bases from V and 6 bases from J, with 10 bases between. The V gene's germline CDR1 is KGHSH and CDR2 LQKENI. The entirety of the isolated RNA underwent reverse transcription, so expressed TCRB transcripts were sequenced. It was found that naive, central memory and regulatory T cell samples averaged around 3.8 million reads. Assay: immunoSEQ multiplex PCR; the TCRdb copy retains only in-frame clones and omits some. The data contain 860,000 or so clones, 17% of them singletons. This clone was seen a few times. Its antigen is still unknown. The chain employs TRBV18 and TRBJ2-1; no definite D call. The TCR sequence derives from a woman aged 18-29 years in good health. Sequenced: naive CD4+ T cells from blood. Here the CDR3 DNA reads TGTGCCAGCTCACAAAACAGCCTCAATGAGCAGTTCTTC. Translated, it gives CASSQNSLNEQFF.